The 27 T cell receptor beta chains in this list originate from one sample, sequenced in a study of blood T cell repertoires in COVID-19. Profiling relied on immunoSEQ multiplex PCR, and the TCRdb table lists in-frame clones only, not all of them. This repertoire shows about 70,000 clones, about nine tenths found once; its top ten account for about 1.3%. Sequenced sample: peripheral blood. The source is a man in his 60s with acute or convalescent COVID-19.

The gene calls are TRBV11-3 and TRBJ2-7; possibly TRBD1 for D (6 bases). With 5 bases removed from V and 3 bases from J, the gap between germline ends came to 8 bases. The CDR3 covers 12 residues. Germline V gene sequence: CDR1 SGHNT, CDR2 YENEEA. Here the CDR3 DNA reads TGTGCCAGCAGCATGGACAGCTACGAGCAGTACTTC. Translated, it gives CASSMDSYEQYF.

The chain has TRBV2 and TRBJ1-1; TRBD1 agrees at 8 bases. The CDR3 sequence is 13 residues long. The V gene end was trimmed by 8 bases and the J gene end by 4 bases; junction bases not matched to a gene: 6. From germline, CDR1 is SNHLY and CDR2 FYNNEI. The CDR3 DNA follows: TGTGCCAGCCGAGCAGGGGGCGGCACTGAAGCTTTCTTT. Protein: CASRAGGGTEAFF.

This clone turned up a few times. The chain uses TRBV5-1 and TRBJ2-3; a possible D gene is TRBD2 (6 bases). V was shortened by 3 bases and J by 1 base, with 9 bases between the two germline ends. The germline V gene encodes CDR1 SGHRS and CDR2 YFSETQ. The CDR3 runs 14 residues. CDR3 DNA sequence: TGCGCCAGCAGCTCCTTAGCGGGCACAGATACGCAGTATTTT. This translates into CASSSLAGTDTQYF.

The chain carries TRBV6-6 and TRBJ2-5, with 10 bases lining up with TRBD1. The CDR3 contains 15 residues. J gave up 6 bases and V 7 bases, and 11 bases lay outside the gene matches. Germline V CDR1 and CDR2: MNHNY, SVGAGI (reference sequence). CDR3 sequence (DNA): TGTGCCAGCACTCTCCGGGACAGGGGAGAGAAGACCCAGTACTTC. Protein product: CASTLRDRGEKTQYF.

V usage is TRBV13 and J usage is TRBJ1-1, with 8 bases that match TRBD1. The length of the CDR3 is 17 residues. The germline CDR1 and CDR2 sequences are PRHDT and FYEKMQ (reference sequence). Germline trimming cut 0 bases from V and 3 bases from J; bases unmatched to any gene: 9. Written as DNA, the CDR3 is TGTGCCAGCAGCTTAGGGATAAAACAGGGGGTTTACACTGAAGCTTTCTTT. It is translated as CASSLGIKQGVYTEAFF.

The V gene is TRBV27, the J gene TRBJ2-7, with 7 bases that match TRBD1. This CDR3 comprises 15 residues. V shed 4 bases and J 1 base; nucleotides not matched to a gene: 7. Per germline, CDR1 MNHEY and CDR2 SMNVEV (reference sequence). The CDR3 protein is CASSYRDSPSYEQYF. In nucleotides, the CDR3 is TGTGCCAGCAGTTACCGGGACAGCCCGTCCTACGAGCAGTACTTC.

J is TRBJ1-2 and V is TRBV3-1 (or the pseudogene TRBV3-2), with 8 nucleotides matching TRBD1. Germline V gene data show CDR1 as LGHDT and CDR2 as YNNKEL (reference sequence). This CDR3 contains 15 residues. The junction had 6 bases not matched to a gene; V was cut back by 6 bases and J by 0 bases. The chain's CDR3 is CASSLGTGANYGYTF. CDR3 bases: TGTGCCAGCAGTTTGGGGACAGGAGCTAACTATGGCTACACCTTC.

The chain joins TRBV10-1 to TRBJ2-1; possibly TRBD2 for D (5 bases). V lost 4 bases, J lost 4 bases, and 8 bases lay in between. CDR3 size: 13 residues. The germline gives CDR1 WNHNN, CDR2 SYGVQD (reference sequence). CDR3: CASSVTRYNEQFF. Written as DNA, the CDR3 is TGCGCCAGCAGTGTAACTAGATACAATGAGCAGTTCTTC.

The chain employs TRBV19 and TRBJ2-6; 8 bases are a match to TRBD2. The V gene's germline CDR1 is LNHDA and CDR2 SQIVND (reference sequence). The junction had 13 bases not matched to a gene; V was cut back by 3 bases and J by 0 bases. This CDR3 comprises 20 residues. This CDR3 reads CASSIYPPGGAPSGANVLTF. The CDR3 DNA reads TGTGCCAGTAGTATCTATCCTCCGGGAGGGGCCCCCTCTGGGGCCAACGTCCTGACTTTC. The full variable domain, with the rest looked up from reference TRBV19 and TRBJ2-6, is DGGITQSPKYLFRKEGQNVTLSCEQNLNHDAMYWYRQDPGQGLRLIYYSQIVNDFQKGDIAEGYSVSREKKESFPLTVTSAQKNPTAFYLCASSIYPPGGAPSGANVLTFGAGSRLTVL.

The chain recombines TRBV3-1 (or the pseudogene TRBV3-2) with TRBJ1-2; TRBD1 matches 8 bases. The CDR3 contains 14 residues. Germline V gene lookup returns CDR1 LGHDT and CDR2 YNNKEL (reference sequence). The J segment lost 7 bases and the V segment lost 4 bases, leaving 8 bases of the junction unmatched. Here the CDR3 reads CASSPLGQGGGYTF. The DNA for the CDR3 is TGTGCCAGCAGCCCGCTAGGACAGGGCGGTGGCTACACCTTC.

The sample holds a few counts of this clone. This rearrangement joins TRBV24-1 to TRBJ2-2; D call uncertain. Germline V CDR1 and CDR2: KGHDR, SFDVKD. V lost 0 bases to trimming and J lost 6 bases, with 4 bases between them. The CDR3 is 13 amino acids. CDR3 sequence reads: CATSDLVAGELFF. The CDR3 DNA reads TGTGCCACCAGTGATTTGGTAGCCGGGGAGCTGTTTTTT.

For the CDR3, the DNA is TGTGCCTGGAGGCGACACAGATCGGACTCCTATAATTCACCCCTCCACTTT. This sequence encodes CAWRRHRSDSYNSPLHF. This rearrangement joins TRBV30 to TRBJ1-6; D is undetermined. This CDR3 spans 17 amino acids. From germline, CDR1 is GTSNPN and CDR2 SVGIG (reference sequence). Trimming cost V 3 bases and J 0 bases, with 15 bases left between them.

The rearrangement uses TRBV7-8 and TRBJ1-5; tentative D call: TRBD1 (6 bases). This CDR3 has 13 amino acids. Trimming took off 2 bases at V and 11 bases at J, with 13 bases between the two ends. The germline V gene has CDR1 SGHVS and CDR2 FQNEAQ. CDR3 bases: TGTGCCAGCAGCTTAATCCTACAGGGAGCCCAGCATTTT. Residues: CASSLILQGAQHF.

The CDR3 reads CASSNSGTGLITEAFF. The CDR3 DNA is TGTGCCAGTAGTAACTCCGGGACAGGGCTTATCACTGAAGCTTTCTTT. The V gene is TRBV19, the J gene TRBJ1-1; the match to TRBD1 covers 9 bases. Germline CDR1 and CDR2: LNHDA and SQIVND (reference sequence). Unmatched junction bases numbered 10, after V lost 4 bases and J lost 4 bases. The CDR3 consists of 16 residues. Full variable domain (remainder filled in from reference TRBV19 and TRBJ1-1): DGGITQSPKYLFRKEGQNVTLSCEQNLNHDAMYWYRQDPGQGLRLIYYSQIVNDFQKGDIAEGYSVSREKKESFPLTVTSAQKNPTAFYLCASSNSGTGLITEAFFGQGTRLTVV.

This clone was seen a single time. This chain uses TRBV10-2 with TRBJ2-3, with 10 bases matching TRBD2. Germline CDR1 is WSHSY and CDR2 is SAAADI. CDR3 size: 16 residues. Unmatched junction bases numbered 9, after V lost 2 bases and J lost 7 bases. The DNA for the CDR3 is TGCGCCAGCAGTGAGGGGCTAGCGGGGGATGGTAATACGCAGTATTTT. Amino acids: CASSEGLAGDGNTQYF.

This clone was recorded only once. V and J are TRBV28 and TRBJ1-2; 9 bases match TRBD1. This CDR3 spans 12 amino acids. CDR1 is MDHEN, CDR2 SYDVKM, per germline. The junction had 3 bases not matched to a gene; V was cut back by 6 bases and J by 7 bases. The CDR3 nucleotides are TGTGCCAGCAGACAGGGGGCTCTTGGCTACACCTTC. Its protein product is CASRQGALGYTF.

The genes are TRBV9 and TRBJ2-3, with 7 bases matching TRBD2. CDR1 is SGDLS and CDR2 is YYNGEE in the germline V gene. V shed 3 bases, J shed 2 bases, and the junction held 6 bases outside the gene matches. This CDR3 has 15 residues. The CDR3 sequence is CASSAGGLDTDTQYF. The DNA for the CDR3 is TGTGCCAGCAGCGCCGGGGGGTTGGACACAGATACGCAGTATTTT.

Comments on this clone: The same CDR3 can be traced to other DNA sequences in this sample. V usage is TRBV29-1 and J usage is TRBJ1-2; D might be TRBD1 (5 bases). This CDR3 is 11 amino acids long. The germline V gene encodes CDR1 SQVTM and CDR2 ANQGSEA. The V end was cut by 7 bases, the J end by 8 bases, with 14 bases between. The CDR3 DNA sequence: TGCAGCGGCGGGGGGGGTTACGGCTACACCTTC. The encoded protein is CSGGGGYGYTF. Variable domain in full (rest from reference TRBV29-1 and TRBJ1-2): SAVISQKPSRDICQRGTSLTIQCQVDSQVTMMFWYRQQPGQSLTLIATANQGSEATYESGFVIDKFPISRPNLTFSTLTVSNMSPEDSSIYLCSGGGGYGYTFGSGTRLTVV.

J is TRBJ2-7 and V is TRBV5-1; tentatively, D is TRBD1 (5 bases). Trimming removed 4 bases from V and 2 bases from J, with 13 bases in between. Germline values: CDR1 SGHRS, CDR2 YFSETQ. This CDR3 comprises 14 residues. CDR3 residues: CASSPQGRTYEQYF. DNA for the CDR3: TGCGCCAGCAGCCCCCAGGGTCGAACCTACGAGCAGTACTTC.

This chain uses TRBV11-2 with TRBJ2-3; TRBD2 matches 10 bases. The germline V gene encodes CDR1 SGHAT and CDR2 FQNNGV. V trimming: 0 bases; J trimming: 1 base; junction bases outside the gene matches: 7. This CDR3 comprises 18 residues. CDR3 coding DNA: TGTGCCAGCAGCTTAGATTGGAGCGGGGGGGCTCGCACAGATACGCAGTATTTT. Translated, it gives CASSLDWSGGARTDTQYF.

The rearrangement joins TRBV9 to TRBJ1-1; TRBD1 aligns across 7 bases. This CDR3 is built from 14 residues. V gave up 7 bases and J gave up 2 bases; unmatched junction bases: 8. The V gene's germline CDR1 is SGDLS and CDR2 YYNGEE. DNA of the CDR3: TGTGCCAGCGCTAAGGGGGCACCAAACACTGAAGCTTTCTTT. As protein: CASAKGAPNTEAFF.

J is TRBJ1-3 and V is TRBV4-1; the match to TRBD1 covers 7 bases. The V and J ends lost 8 bases and 3 bases, in that order; junction bases with no gene match: 16. The CDR3 sequence is 17 residues long. In germline, CDR1 is MGHRA, CDR2 YSYEKL. The CDR3 DNA sequence: TGCGCCAGCGGACCCTTCGGAGGGGGACAGCGTGGAAACACCATATATTTT. It codes for CASGPFGGGQRGNTIYF.

V and J are TRBV29-1 and TRBJ2-7; TRBD1 matches at 10 bases. Germline loops: CDR1 SQVTM, CDR2 ANQGSEA. V lost 4 bases, J lost 2 bases, and 5 bases stayed unmatched. This CDR3 contains 14 residues. CDR3 DNA: TGCAGCGTTGCGGGGGGACAGGGGCCCTACGAGCAGTACTTC. Its protein product is CSVAGGQGPYEQYF.

This clone was picked up one time. V usage is TRBV4-2 and J usage is TRBJ2-5; no definite D call. The CDR3 loop spans 13 amino acids. Germline V gene sequence: CDR1 LGHNA, CDR2 YNFKEQ. Trimming removed 0 bases from V and 5 bases from J, with 7 bases in between. The CDR3 DNA follows: TGTGCCAGCAGCCAAGATCCCCTGGAGACCCAGTACTTC. It is translated as CASSQDPLETQYF.

V is TRBV29-1 and J is TRBJ1-2, with TRBD1 as a possible D gene (5 bases). Germline values: CDR1 SQVTM, CDR2 ANQGSEA. This CDR3 region has 14 residues. The ends were cut back, 2 bases at V and 7 bases at J, with 17 bases in the middle. Here the CDR3 DNA reads TGCAGCGTTGAATCAAGGCAGGGAAACGGTGGCTACACCTTC. Its protein product is CSVESRQGNGGYTF.

This clone was counted a single time. V and J are TRBV11-2 and TRBJ2-3; 10 nucleotides align to TRBD2. The CDR3 consists of 15 residues. The V gene's germline CDR1 is SGHAT and CDR2 FQNNGV. The ends lost 6 bases at V and 3 bases at J; junction bases unmatched: 6. Here the CDR3 DNA reads TGTGCCAGCAGTATAGCGGGGGGCTCAACAGATACGCAGTATTTT. The encoded protein is CASSIAGGSTDTQYF.

The chain combines TRBV5-1 with TRBJ2-7; 9 bases align to TRBD1. After removal of 0 bases from V and 4 bases from J, the junction contained 8 bases not matched to a gene. Germline V CDR1 and CDR2: SGHRS, YFSETQ. The CDR3 sequence is 16 residues long. Here the CDR3 reads CASSLEGQGVNYEQYF. The CDR3 DNA reads as TGCGCCAGCAGCTTGGAGGGACAGGGTGTTAATTACGAGCAGTACTTC.